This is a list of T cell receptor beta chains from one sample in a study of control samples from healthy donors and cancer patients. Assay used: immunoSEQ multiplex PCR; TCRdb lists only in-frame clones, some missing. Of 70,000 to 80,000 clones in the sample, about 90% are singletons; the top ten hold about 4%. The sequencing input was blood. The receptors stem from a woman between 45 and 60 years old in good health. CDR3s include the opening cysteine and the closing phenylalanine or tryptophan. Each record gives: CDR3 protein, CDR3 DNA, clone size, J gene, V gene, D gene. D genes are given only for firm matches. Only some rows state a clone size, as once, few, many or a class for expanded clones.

CDR3 protein: CASMRSQLVETGELFF
CDR3 DNA: TGTGCCAGTATGAGGAGCCAACTAGTCGAAACCGGGGAGCTGTTTTTT
clone size: once
J gene: TRBJ2-2
V gene: TRBV19
D gene: -

CDR3 protein: CASSPRGELNTEAFF
CDR3 DNA: TGTGCCAGCTCACCCCGGGGAGAATTGAACACTGAAGCTTTCTTT
clone size: -
J gene: TRBJ1-1
V gene: TRBV18
D gene: -

CDR3 protein: CASSLGAFSGANVLTF
CDR3 DNA: TGTGCCAGCAGCCTAGGGGCGTTCTCTGGGGCCAACGTCCTGACTTTC
clone size: -
J gene: TRBJ2-6
V gene: TRBV5-4
D gene: -

CDR3 protein: CASSLGDRERDQPQHF
CDR3 DNA: TGTGCCAGCAGCCTAGGGGACAGGGAGAGGGATCAGCCCCAGCATTTT
clone size: -
J gene: TRBJ1-5
V gene: TRBV7-9
D gene: TRBD1

CDR3 protein: CASKSGQGRQPQHF
CDR3 DNA: TGTGCCAGCAAGTCAGGACAGGGCAGGCAGCCCCAGCATTTT
clone size: -
J gene: TRBJ1-5
V gene: TRBV6-5
D gene: TRBD1

CDR3 protein: CASSSRGGGAEQYF
CDR3 DNA: TGTGCCAGCAGCTCACGGGGAGGGGGGGCCGAGCAGTACTTC
clone size: -
J gene: TRBJ2-7
V gene: TRBV11-2
D gene: -

CDR3 protein: CASSLETSGSPRTKDTQYF
CDR3 DNA: TGCGCCAGCAGCTTAGAAACTAGCGGGAGCCCCCGAACGAAAGATACGCAGTATTTT
clone size: -
J gene: TRBJ2-3
V gene: TRBV5-1
D gene: TRBD2

CDR3 protein: CAWSVGLANTEAFF
CDR3 DNA: TGTGCCTGGAGTGTGGGCCTGGCGAACACTGAAGCTTTCTTT
clone size: -
J gene: TRBJ1-1
V gene: TRBV30
D gene: -

CDR3 protein: CASSQDPGLKSYEQYF
CDR3 DNA: TGTGCCAGCAGCCAAGACCCGGGACTTAAATCTTACGAGCAGTACTTC
clone size: -
J gene: TRBJ2-7
V gene: TRBV3-1/TRBV3-2
D gene: -

CDR3 protein: CASSQVAGANAGELFF
CDR3 DNA: TGTGCCAGCAGCCAGGTGGCAGGGGCCAACGCCGGGGAGCTGTTTTTT
clone size: -
J gene: TRBJ2-2
V gene: TRBV3-1/TRBV3-2
D gene: -

CDR3 protein: CASSEDPRRQPQHF
CDR3 DNA: TGTGCCAGCAGTGAAGATCCAAGACGTCAGCCCCAGCATTTT
clone size: -
J gene: TRBJ1-5
V gene: TRBV2
D gene: -

CDR3 protein: CASSLAGMANYGYTF
CDR3 DNA: TGTGCCAGCAGCTTAGCCGGGATGGCTAACTATGGCTACACCTTC
clone size: -
J gene: TRBJ1-2
V gene: TRBV7-2
D gene: -

CDR3 protein: CASRQASNEKLFF
CDR3 DNA: TGTGCCAGCAGACAGGCCTCTAATGAAAAACTGTTTTTT
clone size: once
J gene: TRBJ1-4
V gene: TRBV6-5
D gene: -

CDR3 protein: CASSPGGGYTEAFF
CDR3 DNA: TGTGCCAGCTCACCAGGGGGGGGGTACACTGAAGCTTTCTTT
clone size: few
J gene: TRBJ1-1
V gene: TRBV18
D gene: -

CDR3 protein: CASSQVRDLDTEAFF
CDR3 DNA: TGCGCCAGCAGCCAAGTTAGGGATTTGGACACTGAAGCTTTCTTT
clone size: -
J gene: TRBJ1-1
V gene: TRBV4-1
D gene: -

CDR3 protein: CATSRGGGLDSPLHF
CDR3 DNA: TGTGCCACCAGCAGAGGGGGGGGGCTGGATTCACCCCTCCACTTT
clone size: few
J gene: TRBJ1-6
V gene: TRBV15
D gene: -

CDR3 protein: CASSLYSGTTYEQYF
CDR3 DNA: TGTGCCAGCAGTTTATACTCAGGTACTACCTACGAGCAGTACTTC
clone size: -
J gene: TRBJ2-7
V gene: TRBV27
D gene: -

CDR3 protein: CASLGRGGDSYEQYF
CDR3 DNA: TGTGCCAGCTTGGGCCGCGGCGGAGACTCCTACGAGCAGTACTTC
clone size: -
J gene: TRBJ2-7
V gene: TRBV6-6
D gene: -

CDR3 protein: CASSLVADTQYF
CDR3 DNA: TGTGCCAGCAGTTTGGTGGCAGATACGCAGTATTTT
clone size: -
J gene: TRBJ2-3
V gene: TRBV12-3/TRBV12-4
D gene: -

CDR3 protein: CASSLNMEEQFF
CDR3 DNA: TGTGCCAGCAGCCTAAACATGGAAGAGCAGTTCTTC
clone size: -
J gene: TRBJ2-1
V gene: TRBV6-5
D gene: -

CDR3 protein: CASSLKAGGLSEQYF
CDR3 DNA: TGTGCCAGCAGCTTAAAAGCGGGAGGTTTGAGCGAGCAGTACTTC
clone size: -
J gene: TRBJ2-7
V gene: TRBV13
D gene: TRBD2

CDR3 protein: CASSDQRGASGRTRETQYF
CDR3 DNA: TGTGCCAGCAGCGACCAGCGAGGGGCTAGCGGGAGAACGAGGGAGACCCAGTACTTC
clone size: -
J gene: TRBJ2-5
V gene: TRBV9
D gene: TRBD2

CDR3 protein: CASSPTMGGGNQPQHF
CDR3 DNA: TGTGCCAGCAGTCCCACGATGGGGGGAGGCAATCAGCCCCAGCATTTT
clone size: -
J gene: TRBJ1-5
V gene: TRBV28
D gene: -

CDR3 protein: CASSYSQYNEQFF
CDR3 DNA: TGTGCCAGCAGTTACTCGCAGTACAATGAGCAGTTCTTC
clone size: -
J gene: TRBJ2-1
V gene: TRBV6-5
D gene: -

CDR3 protein: CASTRVAGELFF
CDR3 DNA: TGTGCCAGTACGCGGGTAGCCGGGGAGCTGTTTTTT
clone size: -
J gene: TRBJ2-2
V gene: TRBV19
D gene: -

CDR3 protein: CASSEGGSNYEQYF
CDR3 DNA: TGTGCCAGCAGTGAAGGAGGCAGTAACTACGAGCAGTACTTC
clone size: -
J gene: TRBJ2-7
V gene: TRBV6-1
D gene: -

CDR3 protein: CASSHPGGTPFGGDTQYF
CDR3 DNA: TGTGCCAGCAGTCACCCGGGCGGGACTCCATTTGGGGGGGATACGCAGTATTTT
clone size: -
J gene: TRBJ2-3
V gene: TRBV7-3
D gene: -

CDR3 protein: CASSGLFSGQGLYEQYF
CDR3 DNA: TGTGCCAGCAGTGGTCTATTCAGCGGCCAAGGCCTCTACGAGCAGTACTTC
clone size: -
J gene: TRBJ2-7
V gene: TRBV6-1
D gene: -

CDR3 protein: CASSQDSDGELFF
CDR3 DNA: TGTGCCAGCAGCCAAGATTCGGACGGGGAGCTGTTTTTT
clone size: few
J gene: TRBJ2-2
V gene: TRBV4-2
D gene: -

CDR3 protein: CASSAIAGGLDETQYF
CDR3 DNA: TGTGCCAGCAGCGCTATAGCGGGAGGATTAGATGAGACCCAGTACTTC
clone size: -
J gene: TRBJ2-5
V gene: TRBV9
D gene: TRBD2

CDR3 protein: CASSRFLRDRNSYNEQFF
CDR3 DNA: TGTGCCAGCAGTCGCTTCCTCCGGGACAGAAACTCCTACAATGAGCAGTTCTTC
clone size: once
J gene: TRBJ2-1
V gene: TRBV28
D gene: TRBD1

CDR3 protein: CASSLDNKRERTDTQYF
CDR3 DNA: TGTGCCAGCAGCCTGGATAATAAGCGGGAGAGGACAGATACGCAGTATTTT
clone size: once
J gene: TRBJ2-3
V gene: TRBV11-2
D gene: TRBD2

CDR3 protein: CASSQERSAGPDTQYF
CDR3 DNA: TGCGCCAGCAGCCAAGAAAGGTCCGCCGGTCCAGATACGCAGTATTTT
clone size: -
J gene: TRBJ2-3
V gene: TRBV4-1
D gene: -

CDR3 protein: CASSPQREAPEQFF
CDR3 DNA: TGTGCCAGCAGTCCCCAGCGGGAGGCTCCCGAGCAGTTCTTC
clone size: -
J gene: TRBJ2-1
V gene: TRBV28
D gene: TRBD2

CDR3 protein: CASSLRPTAEANSPLHF
CDR3 DNA: TGCGCCAGCAGCCTGAGGCCCACGGCAGAGGCCAATTCACCCCTCCACTTT
clone size: -
J gene: TRBJ1-6
V gene: TRBV5-1
D gene: -

CDR3 protein: CASSESMLASEQFF
CDR3 DNA: TGCGCCAGCAGTGAGTCGATGCTAGCCTCAGAGCAGTTCTTC
clone size: -
J gene: TRBJ2-1
V gene: TRBV10-2
D gene: -

CDR3 protein: CASSLAGINSPLHF
CDR3 DNA: TGTGCCAGCAGTTTGGCCGGGATCAATTCACCCCTCCACTTT
clone size: -
J gene: TRBJ1-6
V gene: TRBV28
D gene: -

CDR3 protein: CATSRKQGQGEQYF
CDR3 DNA: TGTGCCACCAGCAGGAAGCAGGGACAGGGCGAGCAGTACTTC
clone size: -
J gene: TRBJ2-7
V gene: TRBV15
D gene: TRBD1

CDR3 protein: CASSPGQALNYGYTF
CDR3 DNA: TGTGCCAGCAGCCCCGGACAGGCGCTAAACTATGGCTACACCTTC
clone size: -
J gene: TRBJ1-2
V gene: TRBV6-5
D gene: TRBD1

CDR3 protein: CASSLRAKGEQYF
CDR3 DNA: TGTGCCAGCAGCTTAAGGGCGAAGGGCGAGCAGTACTTC
clone size: -
J gene: TRBJ2-7
V gene: TRBV7-9
D gene: -

CDR3 protein: CASSLRGTELLSNQPQHF
CDR3 DNA: TGTGCCAGCAGCTTACGCGGGACCGAACTTTTGAGCAATCAGCCCCAGCATTTT
clone size: -
J gene: TRBJ1-5
V gene: TRBV11-3
D gene: -

CDR3 protein: CASSEFPPRQPGGTQYF
CDR3 DNA: TGTGCCAGCAGTGAATTCCCTCCCAGGCAACCCGGGGGTACGCAGTATTTT
clone size: -
J gene: TRBJ2-3
V gene: TRBV6-1
D gene: -

CDR3 protein: CASSYPDRDANEQFF
CDR3 DNA: TGCGCCAGCAGCTACCCGGACAGGGATGCGAATGAGCAGTTCTTC
clone size: once
J gene: TRBJ2-1
V gene: TRBV5-1
D gene: TRBD1

CDR3 protein: CASSQGSEQYF
CDR3 DNA: TGCGCCAGCAGCCAAGGTTCCGAGCAGTACTTC
clone size: -
J gene: TRBJ2-7
V gene: TRBV4-1
D gene: -

CDR3 protein: CASSLDRGSTEAFF
CDR3 DNA: TGTGCCAGCAGCTTGGACAGGGGATCGACTGAAGCTTTCTTT
clone size: -
J gene: TRBJ1-1
V gene: TRBV7-3
D gene: TRBD1

CDR3 protein: CASSLGSQGARTKNIQYF
CDR3 DNA: TGTGCCAGCAGCTTAGGGTCTCAGGGGGCGAGGACCAAAAACATTCAGTACTTC
clone size: -
J gene: TRBJ2-4
V gene: TRBV11-2
D gene: TRBD1

CDR3 protein: CASAGDNNSPLHF
CDR3 DNA: TGTGCCAGTGCAGGGGATAATAATTCACCCCTCCACTTT
clone size: -
J gene: TRBJ1-6
V gene: TRBV19
D gene: -

CDR3 protein: CASSILRTSGNTIYF
CDR3 DNA: TGTGCCAGTAGTATCCTACGGACCTCTGGAAACACCATATATTTT
clone size: few
J gene: TRBJ1-3
V gene: TRBV19
D gene: -

CDR3 protein: CASSSPSGVYEQYF
CDR3 DNA: TGTGCCAGCAGCTCTCCAAGTGGAGTCTACGAGCAGTACTTC
clone size: few
J gene: TRBJ2-7
V gene: TRBV7-8
D gene: -

CDR3 protein: CASSGLAGVRSYNEQFF
CDR3 DNA: TGTGCCAGCAGCGGACTAGCGGGAGTTCGCTCCTACAATGAGCAGTTCTTC
clone size: -
J gene: TRBJ2-1
V gene: TRBV2
D gene: TRBD2

CDR3 protein: CSAGGRAIQYF
CDR3 DNA: TGCAGTGCGGGCGGGAGGGCCATTCAGTACTTC
clone size: -
J gene: TRBJ2-4
V gene: TRBV20-1
D gene: TRBD2

CDR3 protein: CASSGGLAGGSGEQFF
CDR3 DNA: TGTGCCAGCAGCGGAGGACTAGCGGGAGGTTCGGGTGAGCAGTTCTTC
clone size: -
J gene: TRBJ2-1
V gene: TRBV11-2
D gene: TRBD2

CDR3 protein: CASRGGSGTTGANVLTF
CDR3 DNA: TGTGCCAGCAGAGGGGGGTCCGGGACAACCGGGGCCAACGTCCTGACTTTC
clone size: -
J gene: TRBJ2-6
V gene: TRBV27
D gene: -

CDR3 protein: CASSLWLAGADTQYF
CDR3 DNA: TGTGCCAGCAGTTTATGGCTAGCGGGAGCAGATACGCAGTATTTT
clone size: -
J gene: TRBJ2-3
V gene: TRBV28
D gene: TRBD2

CDR3 protein: CASSTPRGLTTEAFF
CDR3 DNA: TGTGCCAGTAGTACCCCCAGGGGATTGACCACTGAAGCTTTCTTT
clone size: -
J gene: TRBJ1-1
V gene: TRBV19
D gene: -